The clone carrying this T cell receptor (beta chain) was seen ten or more times. Its antigen is undetermined. This entry belongs to a study of neurological immune-mediated disorders. This CDR3 is built from 13 residues. Trimming removed 2 bases at V and 9 bases at J, with 11 bases between. Germline V gene data show CDR1 as LGHDT and CDR2 as YNNKEL (reference sequence). Stored at -80 C, 2 million PBMCs were the source of the unsorted libraries. 5'RACE with 10-nucleotide random UMIs generated the cDNA. Sequencing runs each generated in excess of 180 million TCR-beta sequences derived from 15-18 subjects. TCRdb analysed the 5' RACE reads with MiXCR anew, one entry per CDR3 protein. The sample shows 39,000 or so distinct CDR3 sequences, 2% to 3% of them seen only once. Whole-study results and caveats: When the repertoires were grouped phylogenetically, those of 18 of the 34 multiple sclerosis patients came together in a single cluster of related CDR3 sequences, which points to a possible repertoire-level signature.

Sequencing used PBMCs. V is TRBV3-1 and J is TRBJ2-1; no reliable D call. The receptor comes from a man younger than 40 with multiple sclerosis. The CDR3 region is CASSQHQLPEQFF. CDR3 coding DNA: TGTGCCAGCAGCCAACATCAACTACCTGAGCAGTTCTTC.